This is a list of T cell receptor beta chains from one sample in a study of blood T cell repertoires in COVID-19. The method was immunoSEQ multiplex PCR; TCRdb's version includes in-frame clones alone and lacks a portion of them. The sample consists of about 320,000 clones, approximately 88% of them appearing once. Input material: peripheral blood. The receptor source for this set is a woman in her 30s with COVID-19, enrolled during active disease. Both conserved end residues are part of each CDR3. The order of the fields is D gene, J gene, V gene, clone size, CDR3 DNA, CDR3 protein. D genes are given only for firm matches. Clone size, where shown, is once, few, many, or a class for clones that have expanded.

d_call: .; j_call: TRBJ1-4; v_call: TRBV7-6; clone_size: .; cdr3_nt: TGTGCCAGCAGCAACCGCGGCGGGGGTGGTAATGAAAAACTGTTTTTT; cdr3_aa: CASSNRGGGGNEKLFF
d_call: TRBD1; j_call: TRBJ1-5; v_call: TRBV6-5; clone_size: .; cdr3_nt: TGTGCCAGCAGTTACGGACAGGGAGATCAGCCCCAGCATTTT; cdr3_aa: CASSYGQGDQPQHF
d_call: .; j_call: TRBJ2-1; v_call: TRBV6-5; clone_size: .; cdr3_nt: TGTGCCAGCAGTCTAGCTCAGTACAATGAGCAGTTCTTC; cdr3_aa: CASSLAQYNEQFF
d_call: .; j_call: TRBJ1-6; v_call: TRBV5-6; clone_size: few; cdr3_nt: TGTGCCAGCAGCTCCTATCCAACAGAGCCCCTCCACTTT; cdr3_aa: CASSSYPTEPLHF
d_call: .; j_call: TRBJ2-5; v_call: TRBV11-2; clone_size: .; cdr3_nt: TGTGCCAGCAGCCAGGGACATCTTCAAGAGACCCAGTACTTC; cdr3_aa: CASSQGHLQETQYF
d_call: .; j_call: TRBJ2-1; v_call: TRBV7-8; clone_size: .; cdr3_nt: TGTGCCAGCAGCCCCAGGACTCAATGGAATGAGCAGTTCTTC; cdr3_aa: CASSPRTQWNEQFF
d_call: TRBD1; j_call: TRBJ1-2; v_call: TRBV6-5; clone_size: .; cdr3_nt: TGTGCCAGCAGTTACGGACAGGGAGGCTATGGCTACACCTTC; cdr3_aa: CASSYGQGGYGYTF
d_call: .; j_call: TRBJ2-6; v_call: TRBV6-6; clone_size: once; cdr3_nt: TGTGCCAGCAGTCCCAGGGCTCACAGCTCTGGGGCCAACGTCCTGACTTTC; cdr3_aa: CASSPRAHSSGANVLTF
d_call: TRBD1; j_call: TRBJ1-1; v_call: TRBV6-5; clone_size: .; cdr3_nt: TGTGCCAGCAGTACCCGGGACAGGGGGTTAGCTTTCTTT; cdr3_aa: CASSTRDRGLAFF
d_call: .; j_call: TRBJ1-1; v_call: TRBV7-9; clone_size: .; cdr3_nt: TGTGCCAGCAGCTTAGGACAGGAAGCTTTCTTT; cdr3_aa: CASSLGQEAFF
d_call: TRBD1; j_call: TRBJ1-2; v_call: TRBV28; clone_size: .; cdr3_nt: TGTGCCAGCAGAACGCCAGGACAGGGGATCAACTATGGCTACACCTTC; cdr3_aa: CASRTPGQGINYGYTF
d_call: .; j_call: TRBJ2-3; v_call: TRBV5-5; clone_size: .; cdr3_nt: TGTGCCAGCAGCCTTGGCTCTGACACAGATACGCAGTATTTT; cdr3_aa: CASSLGSDTDTQYF
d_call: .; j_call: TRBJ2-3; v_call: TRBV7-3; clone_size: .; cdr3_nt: TGTGCCAGCAGCTACAGGGATAACACAGATACGCAGTATTTT; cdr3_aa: CASSYRDNTDTQYF
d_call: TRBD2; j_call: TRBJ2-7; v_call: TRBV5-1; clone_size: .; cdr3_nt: TGCGCCAGCAGCTTGGGCGCCGGACTAGCGGGGCCCCCCGAGCAGTACTTC; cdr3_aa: CASSLGAGLAGPPEQYF
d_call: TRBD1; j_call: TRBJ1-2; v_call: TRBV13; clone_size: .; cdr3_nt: TGTGCCAGCAGCCGGGGTGGGACAGGGTCCAACTATGGCTACACCTTC; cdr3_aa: CASSRGGTGSNYGYTF
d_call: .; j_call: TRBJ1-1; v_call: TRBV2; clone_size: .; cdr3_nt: TGTGCCAGCAGTGAAGGGGCAGGGCTCTTGAACACTGAAGCTTTCTTT; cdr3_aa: CASSEGAGLLNTEAFF
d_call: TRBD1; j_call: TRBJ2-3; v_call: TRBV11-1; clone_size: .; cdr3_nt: TGTGCCAGCAGCAAACAGGGGGCAAGCACAGATACGCAGTATTTT; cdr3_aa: CASSKQGASTDTQYF
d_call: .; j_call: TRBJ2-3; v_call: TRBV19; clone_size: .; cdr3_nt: TGTGCCAGTAGTAACAACCGAGATACGCAGTATTTT; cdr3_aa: CASSNNRDTQYF
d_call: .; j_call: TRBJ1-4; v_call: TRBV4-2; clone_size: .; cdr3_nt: TGTGCCAGCAGCCAAGATGGGTCCAGGGGAAATGAAAAACTGTTTTTT; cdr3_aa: CASSQDGSRGNEKLFF
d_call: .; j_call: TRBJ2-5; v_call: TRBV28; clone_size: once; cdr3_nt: TGTGCCAGCAGTTTATTTCAGGGGTCATCAGAGACCCAGTACTTC; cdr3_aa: CASSLFQGSSETQYF
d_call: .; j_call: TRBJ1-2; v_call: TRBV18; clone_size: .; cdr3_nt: TGTGCCAGCTCACCTAGGGGCGAGAATGGCTACACCTTC; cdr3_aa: CASSPRGENGYTF
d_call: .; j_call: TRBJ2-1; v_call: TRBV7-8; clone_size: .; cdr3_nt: TGTGCCAGCAGCTTAGAGTTGAGCTCCTACAATGAGCAGTTCTTC; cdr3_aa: CASSLELSSYNEQFF
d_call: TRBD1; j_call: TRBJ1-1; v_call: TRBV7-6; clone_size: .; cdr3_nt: TGTGCCAGCAGCTTAGGTTGGGACAGGGGAAGGCGCACTGAAGCTTTCTTT; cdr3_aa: CASSLGWDRGRRTEAFF
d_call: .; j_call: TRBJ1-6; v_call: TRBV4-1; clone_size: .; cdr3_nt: TGCGCCAGCAGCCAAAGACATACCTATAATTCACCCCTCCACTTT; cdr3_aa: CASSQRHTYNSPLHF
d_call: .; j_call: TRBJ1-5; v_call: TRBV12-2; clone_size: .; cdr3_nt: TGTGCAAGTCGCTTCGCGCGACAGGCCCATTTTAGCAATCAGCCCCAGCATTTT; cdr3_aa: CASRFARQAHFSNQPQHF
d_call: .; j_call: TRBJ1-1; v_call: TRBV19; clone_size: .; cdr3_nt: TGTGCCAGTAGTTGGCAGGGTTGGAACACTGAAGCTTTCTTT; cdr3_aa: CASSWQGWNTEAFF
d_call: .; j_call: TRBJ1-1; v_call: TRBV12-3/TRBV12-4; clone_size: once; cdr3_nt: TGTGCCAGCAGTCGGGACTTTGAAGCTTTCTTT; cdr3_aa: CASSRDFEAFF
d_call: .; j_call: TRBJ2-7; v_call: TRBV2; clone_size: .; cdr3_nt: TGTGCCAGCAGTTTTGGAGACTTAGAGCAGTACTTC; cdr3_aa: CASSFGDLEQYF
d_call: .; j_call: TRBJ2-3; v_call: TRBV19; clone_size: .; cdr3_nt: TGTGCCAGTAGTGGCAGGGCGCTGGATACGCAGTATTTT; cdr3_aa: CASSGRALDTQYF